This T cell receptor beta chain appears in the sequencing data of a study of cytotoxic CD8 clonotypes in ibrutinib-treated CLL. The data were produced by immunoSEQ multiplex PCR, yet TCRdb's version contains in-frame clones alone and is incomplete. The data contain about 140,000 clones, 60% to 85% of them singletons. This CDR3 spans 17 amino acids. The ends were cut back, 0 bases at V and 4 bases at J, with 17 bases in the middle. Per the germline V gene, CDR1 is SGHRS and CDR2 is YFSETQ. This sequence was found in a human donor with chronic lymphocytic leukemia. The source material was PBMCs, sampled after 12 months of ibrutinib treatment. The rearrangement uses TRBV5-1 and TRBJ1-3; D perhaps matches TRBD1 (5 bases). CDR3 DNA: TGCGCCAGCAGCTTGGCAGGGCAAGCGACGTCGGGAAACACCATATATTTT. Translation: CASSLAGQATSGNTIYF. Together with reference TRBV5-1 and TRBJ1-3, the CDR3 gives the full variable domain: KAGVTQTPRYLIKTRGQQVTLSCSPISGHRSVSWYQQTPGQGLQFLFEYFSETQRNKGNFPGRFSGRQFSNSRSEMNVSTLELGDSALYLCASSLAGQATSGNTIYFGEGSWLTVV.